The 10 T cell receptor beta chains below were found in one sample sequenced in a study of blood T cell repertoires in COVID-19. The data were produced by immunoSEQ multiplex PCR, yet TCRdb's version contains in-frame clones alone and is incomplete. This repertoire shows about 300,000 clones, 80% to 90% found once; its top ten account for 8% to 13%. What was sequenced was PBMCs or T cells enriched from blood (not recorded which). Receptor source: a woman aged 18-29 years who had recovered from COVID-19.

The chain is built from TRBV3-1 (or the pseudogene TRBV3-2) and TRBJ2-7; TRBD2 agrees at 13 bases. From germline, CDR1 is LGHDT and CDR2 YNNKEL (reference sequence). V trimming: 0 bases; J trimming: 6 bases; junction bases outside the gene matches: 5. The CDR3 length is 16 residues. CDR3 region: CASSQDLTSGRVEQYF. The CDR3, as DNA: TGTGCCAGCAGCCAAGATCTAACTAGCGGGAGGGTCGAGCAGTACTTC.

This chain joins TRBV7-9 and TRBJ1-1; D ambiguous. CDR3 length: 15 amino acids. V was cut by 0 bases and J by 0 bases, with 8 bases left in between. Germline lookup yields CDR1 SEHNR and CDR2 FQNEAQ (reference sequence). The DNA of the CDR3 is TGTGCCAGCAGCTTAGCTCGGGGTTTGAACACTGAAGCTTTCTTT. Amino acid sequence: CASSLARGLNTEAFF.

The chain links TRBV3-1 (or the pseudogene TRBV3-2) to TRBJ1-6, with 8 positions matching TRBD1. Trimming removed 4 bases from V and 10 bases from J; junction bases left unmatched: 18. This CDR3 is built from 18 residues. Looked up from germline, CDR1 is LGHDT and CDR2 is YNNKEL (reference sequence). CDR3 sequence (DNA): TGTGCCAGCAGCCCCGGCGCCGGACAGGGTTTAAGACAGTCACCCCTCCACTTT. Protein product: CASSPGAGQGLRQSPLHF.

The chain links TRBV25-1 to TRBJ1-1, with unresolved D. The CDR3 spans 12 residues. The germline V gene has CDR1 MGHDK and CDR2 SYGVNS. The germline V and J ends were trimmed by 6 bases and 2 bases, with 7 bases remaining between them. CDR3 protein: CASRLHNTEAFF. The CDR3 DNA is TGTGCCAGCAGACTCCATAACACTGAAGCTTTCTTT.

The chain couples TRBV4-2 to TRBJ1-4, with 7 bases matching TRBD1. Germline V gene lookup returns CDR1 LGHNA and CDR2 YNFKEQ. With 0 bases clipped from V and 5 bases from J, the junction kept 12 bases outside the gene matches. The CDR3 contains 18 residues. CDR3 coding DNA: TGTGCCAGCAGCCAAGATTTGCCTCGGGACAGCTTAAATGAAAAACTGTTTTTT. This sequence encodes CASSQDLPRDSLNEKLFF.

The V gene is TRBV28, the J gene TRBJ1-2; D gene unclear. In germline, CDR1 is MDHEN, CDR2 SYDVKM. Trimming cost V 3 bases and J 7 bases, with 15 bases left between them. This CDR3 is 14 amino acids long. Written as DNA, the CDR3 is TGTGCCAGCAGTTTCGCGGGGTCGGCGGGTGGCTACACCTTC. This translates into CASSFAGSAGGYTF.

In its sample, this clone was seen many times. The V call is TRBV6-1, the J call TRBJ1-5; 9 bases map to TRBD1. There are 14 residues in the CDR3. CDR1 and CDR2 from the germline V gene are MNHNS and SASEGT. V was clipped by 1 base and J by 7 bases; unmatched bases: 2. CDR3 sequence: CASSEGTGDQPQHF. The CDR3 bases are TGTGCCAGCAGTGAAGGGACAGGGGACCAGCCCCAGCATTTT.

CDR3: CASSSDRGRGSPLHF. DNA of the CDR3: TGTGCCAGCAGCTCCGACAGGGGGCGAGGATCACCCCTCCACTTT. The rearrangement uses TRBV11-2 and TRBJ1-6; 10 bases fit TRBD1. Germline lookup yields CDR1 SGHAT and CDR2 FQNNGV. The length of the CDR3 is 15 residues. The J segment lost 10 bases and the V segment lost 4 bases, leaving 7 bases of the junction unmatched.

This rearrangement joins TRBV6-6 to TRBJ1-2; no definite D call. Per germline, CDR1 MNHNY and CDR2 SVGAGI (reference sequence). The V and J ends lost 11 bases and 8 bases respectively, with 15 bases between them. The CDR3 is 11 amino acids. Here the CDR3 reads CAAFAGYGYTF. CDR3 nucleotides: TGTGCCGCATTCGCGGGTTACGGCTACACCTTC.

The chain recombines TRBV10-3 with TRBJ1-4; 7 bases match TRBD1. This CDR3 is 15 amino acids long. Germline V lookup: CDR1 ENHRY, CDR2 SYGVKD. V dropped 3 bases and J dropped 5; count of bases not matched to a gene: 6. CDR3 DNA sequence: TGTGCCATCAGTGAATCAGGGGACAGCAATGAAAAACTGTTTTTT. It encodes CAISESGDSNEKLFF.